This TCR beta chain derives from a study of cytomegalovirus exposure and HLA in healthy donors. General study results and limits: Further analysis was carried out later, and it showed several of the most significant clusters appearing linked to common viral pathogens. The study designated roughly 150 TCR beta chains cytomegalovirus-associated. Other equally common chains were less clonally expanded than HLA-associated TCR beta chains, a later analysis showed. With DRB1 most and HLA-C fewest, TCR association rates differed between HLA loci in a later analysis.

This CDR3 region has 14 residues. Germline lookup yields CDR1 SGDLS and CDR2 YYNGEE. The trim removed 4 bases at V and 3 bases at J, leaving 6 bases unmatched. As regards this clone: Its matching antigen is unknown.

PCR amplification relied on 60 Vbeta primers (plus 13 Jbeta primers). Clones were sequenced by immunoSEQ multiplex PCR, and TCRdb holds only the in-frame ones, with some missing. The sample holds some 190,000 clones, roughly 77% seen once. Sequenced input: PBMCs. This receptor was identified in a woman aged 30 to 39 in good health and CMV-seropositive. V usage is TRBV9 and J usage is TRBJ2-7; 8 positions match TRBD1. DNA for the CDR3: TGTGCCAGCAGCCCATGGGACAGGAACTACGAGCAGTACTTC. Its protein is CASSPWDRNYEQYF.